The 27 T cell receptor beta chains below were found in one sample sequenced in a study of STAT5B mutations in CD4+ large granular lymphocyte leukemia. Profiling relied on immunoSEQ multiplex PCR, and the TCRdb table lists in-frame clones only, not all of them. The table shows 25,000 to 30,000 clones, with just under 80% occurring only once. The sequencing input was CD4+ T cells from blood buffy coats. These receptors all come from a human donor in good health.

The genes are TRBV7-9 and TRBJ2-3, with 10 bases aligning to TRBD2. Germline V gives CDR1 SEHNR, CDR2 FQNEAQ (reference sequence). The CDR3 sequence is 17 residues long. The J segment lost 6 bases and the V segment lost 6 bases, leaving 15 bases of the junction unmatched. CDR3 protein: CASRNYPLAGAWDTQYF. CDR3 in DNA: TGTGCCAGCAGGAATTATCCGCTAGCGGGGGCTTGGGATACGCAGTATTTT.

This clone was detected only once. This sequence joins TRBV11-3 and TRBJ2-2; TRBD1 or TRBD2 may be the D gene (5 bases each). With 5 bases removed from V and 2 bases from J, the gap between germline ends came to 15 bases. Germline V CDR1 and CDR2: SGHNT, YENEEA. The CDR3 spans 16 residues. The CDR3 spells CASSMAGTSNTGELFF. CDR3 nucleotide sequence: TGTGCCAGCAGCATGGCCGGGACGAGTAACACCGGGGAGCTGTTTTTT.

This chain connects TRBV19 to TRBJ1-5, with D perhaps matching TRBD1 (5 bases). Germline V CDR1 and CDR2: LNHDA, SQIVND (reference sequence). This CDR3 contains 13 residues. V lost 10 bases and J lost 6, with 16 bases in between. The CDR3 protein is CATQGNHGQPQHF. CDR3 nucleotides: TGTGCCACCCAGGGAAATCACGGTCAGCCCCAGCATTTT.

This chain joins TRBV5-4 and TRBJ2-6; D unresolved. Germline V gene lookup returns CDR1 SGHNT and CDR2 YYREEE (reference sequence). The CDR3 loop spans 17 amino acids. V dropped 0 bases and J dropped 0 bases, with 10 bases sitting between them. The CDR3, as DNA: TGTGCCAGCAGCTTGGGGCCGCCGAGCTCTGGGGCCAACGTCCTGACTTTC. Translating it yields CASSLGPPSSGANVLTF.

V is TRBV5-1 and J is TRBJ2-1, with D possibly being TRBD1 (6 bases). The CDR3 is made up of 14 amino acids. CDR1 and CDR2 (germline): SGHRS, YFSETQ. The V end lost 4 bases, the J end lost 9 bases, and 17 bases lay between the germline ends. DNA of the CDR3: TGCGCCAGCAGCCCCCTACAGGGTTCGGGTGAGCAGTTCTTC. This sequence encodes CASSPLQGSGEQFF.

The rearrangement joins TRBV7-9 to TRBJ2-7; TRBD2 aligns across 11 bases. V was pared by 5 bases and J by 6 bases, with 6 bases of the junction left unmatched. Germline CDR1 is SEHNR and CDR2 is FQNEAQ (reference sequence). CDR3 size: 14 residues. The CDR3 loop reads CASSPSGTSGEQYF. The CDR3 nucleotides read TGTGCCAGCAGCCCTAGCGGGACTAGCGGCGAGCAGTACTTC. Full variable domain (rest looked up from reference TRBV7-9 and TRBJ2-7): DTGVSQNPRHKITKRGQNVTFRCDPISEHNRLYWYRQTLGQGPEFLTYFQNEAQLEKSRLLSDRFSAERPKGSFSTLEIQRTEQGDSAMYLCASSPSGTSGEQYFGPGTRLTVT.

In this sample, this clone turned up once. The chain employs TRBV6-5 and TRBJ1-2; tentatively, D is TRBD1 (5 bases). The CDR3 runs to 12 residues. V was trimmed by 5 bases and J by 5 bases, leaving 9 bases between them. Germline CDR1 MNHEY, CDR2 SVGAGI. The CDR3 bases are TGTGCCAGCAGTGGGGGTCCTTATGGCTACACCTTC. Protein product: CASSGGPYGYTF.

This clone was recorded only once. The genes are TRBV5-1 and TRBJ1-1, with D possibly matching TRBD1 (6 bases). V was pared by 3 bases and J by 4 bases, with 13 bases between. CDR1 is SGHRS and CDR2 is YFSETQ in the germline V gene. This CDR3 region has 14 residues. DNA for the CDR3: TGCGCCAGCAGCTCACAGGGATGGGGCACTGAAGCTTTCTTT. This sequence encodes CASSSQGWGTEAFF. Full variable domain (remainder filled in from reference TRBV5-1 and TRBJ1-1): KAGVTQTPRYLIKTRGQQVTLSCSPISGHRSVSWYQQTPGQGLQFLFEYFSETQRNKGNFPGRFSGRQFSNSRSEMNVSTLELGDSALYLCASSSQGWGTEAFFGQGTRLTVV.

The CDR3 here is CASSGGPETYGYTF. The CDR3 DNA reads TGTGCCAGCAGTGGCGGACCAGAGACCTATGGCTACACCTTC. The V and J genes are TRBV25-1 and TRBJ1-2; no clear D. Germline V gene sequence: CDR1 MGHDK, CDR2 SYGVNS. The CDR3 sequence is 14 residues long. With 4 bases removed from V and 4 bases from J, the gap between germline ends came to 13 bases.

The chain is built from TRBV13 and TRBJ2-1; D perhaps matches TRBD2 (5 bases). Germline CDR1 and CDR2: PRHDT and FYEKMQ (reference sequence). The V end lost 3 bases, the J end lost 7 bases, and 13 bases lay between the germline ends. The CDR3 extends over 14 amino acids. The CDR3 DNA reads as TGTGCCAGCAGCTTTGGGTCGACGGGGAATGAGCAGTTCTTC. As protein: CASSFGSTGNEQFF.

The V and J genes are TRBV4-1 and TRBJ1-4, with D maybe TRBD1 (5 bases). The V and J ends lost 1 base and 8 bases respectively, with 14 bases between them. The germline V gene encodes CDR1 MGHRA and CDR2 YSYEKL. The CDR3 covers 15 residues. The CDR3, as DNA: TGCGCCAGCAGCCAAGCGCGGGGGTTGGTCGAAAAACTGTTTTTT. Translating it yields CASSQARGLVEKLFF.

In DNA, the CDR3 is TGTGCCAGCAGCGTGAGCGGGGGATCCTACAATGAGCAGTTCTTC. Encoded protein: CASSVSGGSYNEQFF. This chain joins TRBV9 and TRBJ2-1, with TRBD2 matching over 8 bases. Trimming at V came to 2 bases and at J to 1 base, leaving 2 bases not matched to a gene. The CDR3 is made up of 15 amino acids. The germline V gene encodes CDR1 SGDLS and CDR2 YYNGEE.

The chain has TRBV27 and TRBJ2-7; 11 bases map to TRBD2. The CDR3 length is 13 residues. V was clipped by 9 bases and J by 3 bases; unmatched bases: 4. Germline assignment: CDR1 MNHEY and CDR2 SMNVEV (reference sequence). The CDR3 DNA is TGTGCCAGTTCAGGACTAGCGGGCTACGAGCAGTACTTC. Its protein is CASSGLAGYEQYF.

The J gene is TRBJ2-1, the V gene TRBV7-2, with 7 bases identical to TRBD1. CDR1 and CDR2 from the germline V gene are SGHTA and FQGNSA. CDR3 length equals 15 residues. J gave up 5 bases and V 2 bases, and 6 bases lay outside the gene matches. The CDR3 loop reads CASSLSGQNDNEQFF. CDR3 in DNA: TGTGCCAGCAGCTTATCGGGACAGAATGACAATGAGCAGTTCTTC. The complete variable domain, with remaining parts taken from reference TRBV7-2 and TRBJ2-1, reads GAGVSQSPSNKVTEKGKDVELRCDPISGHTALYWYRQSLGQGLEFLIYFQGNSAPDKSGLPSDRFSAERTGGSVSTLTIQRTQQEDSAVYLCASSLSGQNDNEQFFGPGTRLTVL.

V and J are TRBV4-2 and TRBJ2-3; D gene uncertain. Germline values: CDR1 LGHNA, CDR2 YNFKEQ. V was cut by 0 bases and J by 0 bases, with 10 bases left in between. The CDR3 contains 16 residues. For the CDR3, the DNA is TGTGCCAGCAGCCAAGACGCACACACTAGCACAGATACGCAGTATTTT. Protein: CASSQDAHTSTDTQYF.

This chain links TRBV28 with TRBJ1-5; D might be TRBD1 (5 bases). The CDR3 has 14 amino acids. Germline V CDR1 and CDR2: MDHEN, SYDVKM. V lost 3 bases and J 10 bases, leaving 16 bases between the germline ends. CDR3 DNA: TGTGCCAGCAGTTTTACGTCAGACCAGGGACCCCAGCATTTT. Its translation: CASSFTSDQGPQHF. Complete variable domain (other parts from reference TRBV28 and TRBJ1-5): DVKVTQSSRYLVKRTGEKVFLECVQDMDHENMFWYRQDPGLGLRLIYFSYDVKMKEKGDIPEGYSVSREKKERFSLILESASTNQTSMYLCASSFTSDQGPQHFGDGTRLSIL.

Here the CDR3 DNA reads TGTGCCAGCAGCGGGAGGCACAGGGATATCACAGATACGCAGTATTTT. Its translation: CASSGRHRDITDTQYF. V usage is TRBV11-2 and J usage is TRBJ2-3, with D possibly being TRBD1 or TRBD2 (6 bases each). Germline loops: CDR1 SGHAT, CDR2 FQNNGV. V was cut by 5 bases and J by 2 bases, with 17 bases left in between. The CDR3 contains 16 residues.

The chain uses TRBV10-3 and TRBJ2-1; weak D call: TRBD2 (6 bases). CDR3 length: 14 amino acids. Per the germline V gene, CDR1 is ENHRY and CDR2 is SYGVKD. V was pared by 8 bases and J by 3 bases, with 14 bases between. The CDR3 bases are TGTGCCATCGGTGGCGGGACGCTCTACAATGAGCAGTTCTTC. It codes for CAIGGGTLYNEQFF.

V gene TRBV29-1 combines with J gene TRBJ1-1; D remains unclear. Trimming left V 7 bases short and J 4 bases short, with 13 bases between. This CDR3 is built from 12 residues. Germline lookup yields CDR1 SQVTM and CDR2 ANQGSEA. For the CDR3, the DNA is TGCAGCGCCCGAACGGGGAGCACTGAAGCTTTCTTT. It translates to CSARTGSTEAFF.

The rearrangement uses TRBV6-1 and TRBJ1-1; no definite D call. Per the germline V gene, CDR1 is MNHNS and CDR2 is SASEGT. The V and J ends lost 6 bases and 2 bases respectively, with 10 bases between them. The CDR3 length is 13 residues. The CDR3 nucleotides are TGTGCCAGCAGCTCCCGGGGAAACACTGAAGCTTTCTTT. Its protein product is CASSSRGNTEAFF.

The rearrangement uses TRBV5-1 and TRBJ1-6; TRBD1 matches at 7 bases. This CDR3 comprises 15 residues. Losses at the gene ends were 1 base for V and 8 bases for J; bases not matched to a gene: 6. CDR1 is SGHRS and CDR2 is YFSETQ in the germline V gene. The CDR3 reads CASSLQTGTDSPLHF. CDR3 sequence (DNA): TGCGCCAGCAGCTTGCAGACAGGGACTGATTCACCCCTCCACTTT.

CDR3 in amino acids: CASSPDPAYEQYV. CDR3 DNA: TGTGCCAGCAGTCCGGATCCTGCCTACGAGCAGTACGTC. V gene TRBV27 combines with J gene TRBJ2-7; D remains ambiguous. This CDR3 region has 13 residues. In germline, CDR1 is MNHEY, CDR2 SMNVEV (reference sequence). Trimming stripped 5 bases from V and 2 bases from J, with 10 bases between.

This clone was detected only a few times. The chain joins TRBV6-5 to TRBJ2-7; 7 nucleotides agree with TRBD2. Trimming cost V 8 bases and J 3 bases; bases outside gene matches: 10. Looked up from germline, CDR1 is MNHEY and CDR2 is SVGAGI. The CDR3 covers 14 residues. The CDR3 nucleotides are TGTGCCAGCGGGCCGGGAGGAGATGTCTACGAGCAGTACTTC. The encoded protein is CASGPGGDVYEQYF.

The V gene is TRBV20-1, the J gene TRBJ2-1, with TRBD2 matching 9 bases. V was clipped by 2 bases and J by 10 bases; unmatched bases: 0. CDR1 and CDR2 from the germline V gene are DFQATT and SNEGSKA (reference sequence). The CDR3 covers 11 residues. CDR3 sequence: CSARLAGEQFF. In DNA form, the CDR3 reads TGCAGTGCTAGACTAGCGGGGGAGCAGTTCTTC.

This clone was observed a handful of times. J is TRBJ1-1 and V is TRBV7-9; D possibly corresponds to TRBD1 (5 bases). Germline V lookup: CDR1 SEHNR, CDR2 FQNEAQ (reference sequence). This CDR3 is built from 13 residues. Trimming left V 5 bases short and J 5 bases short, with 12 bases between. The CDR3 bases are TGTGCCAGCAGCCCCCGGGGCTTAACTGAAGCTTTCTTT. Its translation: CASSPRGLTEAFF.

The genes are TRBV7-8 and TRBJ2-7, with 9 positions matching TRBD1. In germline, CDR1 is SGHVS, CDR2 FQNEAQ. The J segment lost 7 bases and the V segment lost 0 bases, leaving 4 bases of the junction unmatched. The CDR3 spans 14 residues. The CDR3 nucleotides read TGTGCCAGCAGCTTAGCGGGACAGGGAGGGGAGCAGTACTTC. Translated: CASSLAGQGGEQYF.

This chain's CDR3 is CAWRKGQRATNEKLFF. CDR3 bases: TGTGCCTGGAGAAAGGGTCAACGGGCAACTAATGAAAAACTGTTTTTT. The J gene is TRBJ1-4, the V gene TRBV30; no clear D gene. The CDR3 is 16 amino acids. Germline V gives CDR1 GTSNPN, CDR2 SVGIG (reference sequence). Trimming removed 3 bases from V and 0 bases from J, with 14 bases in between.